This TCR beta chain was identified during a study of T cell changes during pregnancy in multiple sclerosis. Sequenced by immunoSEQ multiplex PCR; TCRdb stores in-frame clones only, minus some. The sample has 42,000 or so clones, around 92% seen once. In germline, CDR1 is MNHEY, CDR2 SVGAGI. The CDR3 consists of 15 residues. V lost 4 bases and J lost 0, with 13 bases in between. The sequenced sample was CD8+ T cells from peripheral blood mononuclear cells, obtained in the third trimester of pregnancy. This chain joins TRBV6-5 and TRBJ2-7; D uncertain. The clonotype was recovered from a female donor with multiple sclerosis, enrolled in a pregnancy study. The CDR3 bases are TGTGCCAGCAGTTCACAACACGCACCCTCCTACGAGCAGTACTTC. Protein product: CASSSQHAPSYEQYF.